The rows below give T cell receptor beta chains drawn from one sample of a study of chemoradiotherapy in HPV16-positive cancers. Profiled with immunoSEQ multiplex PCR; TCRdb holds only in-frame clones, not every one. The sample lists roughly 6,200 clones; 75% to 85% were seen once. Sample: tumor tissue, taken from a patient who underwent chemoradiotherapy. The receptors shown here come from a human donor with HPV-associated anogenital cancer. The CDR3 runs from the conserved cysteine through the conserved F or W. The D gene is left open where the match is weak. Clone sizes are given selectively: once, few, many, or a class where the clone is expanded.

J gene,D gene,V gene,clone size,CDR3 protein,CDR3 DNA
TRBJ2-2,NA,TRBV5-1,NA,CASRPTSGTDTGELFF,TGCGCCAGCAGACCTACCTCGGGGACGGACACCGGGGAGCTGTTTTTT
TRBJ2-3,NA,TRBV10-3,NA,CAISDDPTSGTDTQYF,TGTGCCATCAGTGATGATCCGACCAGCGGTACAGATACGCAGTATTTT
TRBJ2-7,NA,TRBV2,NA,CASRGTLYEQYF,TGTGCCAGCAGGGGGACGTTGTACGAGCAGTACTTC
TRBJ2-1,NA,TRBV27,NA,CASSLSPEGREQFF,TGTGCCAGCAGTTTATCCCCGGAAGGCCGTGAGCAGTTCTTC
TRBJ1-3,NA,TRBV18,NA,CASSPPTVGNTIYF,TGTGCCAGCTCACCACCGACAGTTGGAAACACCATATATTTT
TRBJ1-2,NA,TRBV19,NA,CASSYSLRGVYGYTF,TGTGCCAGTAGTTATTCATTGCGGGGGGTCTATGGCTACACCTTC
TRBJ1-1,NA,TRBV30,NA,CAWKRQANTEAFF,TGTGCCTGGAAGAGGCAGGCTAACACTGAAGCTTTCTTT
TRBJ2-1,NA,TRBV19,NA,CASSRVDNEQFF,TGTGCCAGTAGCCGGGTCGACAATGAGCAGTTCTTC
TRBJ1-1,TRBD1,TRBV5-1,NA,CASSSTTGGNMPEAFF,TGCGCCAGCAGCTCCACTACAGGGGGCAACATGCCTGAAGCTTTCTTT
TRBJ1-2,NA,TRBV5-1,NA,CASSPDSLNYGYTF,TGCGCCAGCAGCCCGGACAGTCTTAACTATGGCTACACCTTC
TRBJ2-5,TRBD1,TRBV18,NA,CASSTTGGAETQYF,TGTGCCAGCTCAACTACAGGGGGCGCGGAGACCCAGTACTTC
TRBJ2-4,NA,TRBV6-1,NA,CASSEQGFKNIQYF,TGTGCCAGCAGTGAACAAGGGTTCAAAAACATTCAGTACTTC
TRBJ2-1,NA,TRBV9,NA,CASSVSWRTDEQFF,TGTGCCAGCAGCGTAAGTTGGAGAACCGATGAGCAGTTCTTC
TRBJ1-1,NA,TRBV28,NA,CASRQTGTVNTEAFF,TGTGCCAGCAGACAAACTGGGACGGTGAACACTGAAGCTTTCTTT
TRBJ1-1,NA,TRBV2,NA,CASSVTGNTEAFF,TGTGCCAGCAGTGTTACGGGGAACACTGAAGCTTTCTTT
TRBJ2-5,NA,TRBV27,NA,CASSLRPRETQYF,TGTGCCAGCAGTTTACGACCCCGGGAGACCCAGTACTTC
TRBJ2-7,TRBD1,TRBV7-6,NA,CASSQGAEGSYEQYF,TGTGCCAGCAGCCAGGGGGCGGAGGGCTCGTACGAGCAGTACTTC
TRBJ2-5,NA,TRBV6-5,NA,CASSPWGEVQETQYF,TGTGCCAGCAGTCCCTGGGGGGAGGTACAAGAGACCCAGTACTTC
TRBJ2-3,TRBD2,TRBV28,NA,CASSLELAGGGADTQYF,TGTGCCAGCAGTTTGGAACTAGCGGGAGGAGGAGCAGATACGCAGTATTTT
TRBJ2-7,TRBD1,TRBV7-2,NA,CASSSTGVYEQYF,TGTGCCAGCAGCTCGACAGGGGTGTACGAGCAGTACTTC
TRBJ2-7,TRBD2,TRBV10-2,hyperexpanded,CASSSVTSGDLTHKQYF,TGCGCCAGCAGTAGCGTAACTAGCGGGGACTTAACTCATAAGCAGTACTTC
TRBJ1-5,NA,TRBV11-2,NA,CASSPHIDQPQHF,TGTGCCAGCAGCCCACACATAGATCAGCCCCAGCATTTT
TRBJ1-1,NA,TRBV5-5,NA,CASSLHWGAEAFF,TGTGCCAGCAGCCTCCACTGGGGGGCTGAAGCTTTCTTT
TRBJ1-3,NA,TRBV7-8,NA,CASSQTGSENTIYF,TGTGCCAGCAGCCAGACAGGATCGGAAAACACCATATATTTT
TRBJ1-2,NA,TRBV2,NA,CASSEASYGYTF,TGTGCCAGCAGTGAGGCGTCTTATGGCTACACCTTC
TRBJ1-5,TRBD1,TRBV5-5,NA,CASSLDLQGVNQPQHF,TGTGCCAGCAGCTTGGATTTACAGGGGGTGAATCAGCCCCAGCATTTT
TRBJ2-3,TRBD2,TRBV11-2,NA,CASSPGLAGGRLTDTQYF,TGTGCCAGCAGCCCGGGACTAGCGGGGGGGCGTTTGACAGATACGCAGTATTTT
TRBJ1-3,NA,TRBV5-5,NA,CASSSTGNSGNTIYF,TGTGCCAGCAGCTCCACAGGGAACTCTGGAAACACCATATATTTT
TRBJ2-3,NA,TRBV27,NA,CASSFRSRGIRGTLTDTQYF,TGTGCCAGCAGTTTTCGGTCTAGAGGGATTCGCGGTACCCTCACAGATACGCAGTATTTT
TRBJ1-1,NA,TRBV7-9,once,CASTGTEDEAFF,TGTGCCAGCACGGGGACCGAAGATGAAGCTTTCTTT
TRBJ2-2,NA,TRBV7-3,NA,CASSLGVFGGNTGELFF,TGTGCCAGCAGCTTAGGTGTTTTCGGGGGGAACACCGGGGAGCTGTTTTTT
TRBJ1-3,NA,TRBV28,NA,CASSFGNGNTIYF,TGTGCCAGCAGTTTCGGTAACGGAAACACCATATATTTT
TRBJ1-3,NA,TRBV19,NA,CASSPQSWALGSGNTIYF,TGTGCCAGTAGTCCACAAAGTTGGGCCCTCGGATCTGGAAACACCATATATTTT
TRBJ1-2,NA,TRBV30,NA,CAWNWQGRRGYTF,TGTGCCTGGAATTGGCAGGGAAGAAGAGGCTACACCTTC
TRBJ1-1,NA,TRBV7-3,once,CASSLWGNTEAFF,TGTGCCAGCAGCTTATGGGGGAACACTGAAGCTTTCTTT
TRBJ1-1,NA,TRBV5-6,NA,CASSLAMEGGRDEAFF,TGTGCCAGCAGCTTGGCGATGGAAGGAGGTAGGGATGAAGCTTTCTTT
TRBJ1-2,NA,TRBV9,NA,CASSASSGLTGYTF,TGTGCCAGCAGCGCTTCTTCGGGGTTGACTGGCTACACCTTC
TRBJ1-1,TRBD1,TRBV9,once,CASSVGGGRGPYTEAFF,TGTGCCAGCAGCGTAGGAGGGGGCAGGGGGCCCTACACTGAAGCTTTCTTT
TRBJ2-3,TRBD2,TRBV5-4,NA,CASSPWGGDTQYF,TGTGCCAGCAGCCCTTGGGGGGGAGATACGCAGTATTTT
TRBJ1-2,NA,TRBV28,NA,CASGYGARGYTF,TGTGCCAGCGGTTATGGGGCGCGGGGCTACACCTTC
TRBJ1-3,TRBD1,TRBV6-6,NA,CASSPRDRQRHTIYF,TGTGCCAGCAGTCCACGGGACAGACAGCGGCACACCATATATTTT
TRBJ2-5,TRBD2,TRBV7-6,NA,CASSLVGLAGETQYF,TGTGCCAGCAGCTTAGTAGGTCTAGCGGGAGAGACCCAGTACTTC
TRBJ2-7,NA,TRBV6-6,NA,CASTSVSYEQYF,TGTGCCAGCACAAGCGTGTCCTACGAGCAGTACTTC
TRBJ1-5,NA,TRBV28,few,CASSFFPKRPDYSNQPQHF,TGTGCCAGCAGTTTTTTTCCAAAACGGCCTGATTATAGCAATCAGCCCCAGCATTTT
TRBJ2-2,NA,TRBV15,NA,CATSIIGELFF,TGTGCCACCAGCATCATCGGGGAGCTGTTTTTT
TRBJ2-2,TRBD1,TRBV4-1,NA,CASSPGGGTGELFF,TGCGCCAGCAGCCCAGGGGGTGGCACCGGGGAGCTGTTTTTT
TRBJ2-7,TRBD1,TRBV5-8,NA,CASSLGDRRPYEQYF,TGTGCCAGCAGCTTGGGGGACAGAAGACCCTACGAGCAGTACTTC
TRBJ2-7,NA,TRBV5-8,once,CASSLGFVRDEQYF,TGTGCCAGCAGCTTGGGATTTGTTCGTGACGAGCAGTACTTC
TRBJ2-7,NA,TRBV20-1,few,CSARDNYEQYF,TGCAGTGCTAGGGACAACTACGAGCAGTACTTC
TRBJ2-1,NA,TRBV7-2,NA,CASSQDWPLDEQFF,TGTGCCAGCAGCCAGGACTGGCCCTTGGATGAGCAGTTCTTC
TRBJ2-3,NA,TRBV5-1,NA,CASSRRGADTQYF,TGCGCCAGCAGCCGCAGGGGGGCAGATACGCAGTATTTT
TRBJ1-2,NA,TRBV27,NA,CASSLAGSYGYTF,TGTGCCAGCAGTTTAGCGGGGAGCTATGGCTACACCTTC
TRBJ2-1,NA,TRBV19,few,CASSIDRGSGAYNEQFF,TGTGCCAGTAGTATAGATCGGGGTAGCGGCGCATACAATGAGCAGTTCTTC
TRBJ2-5,NA,TRBV11-2,NA,CASSGGFQETQYF,TGTGCCAGCAGCGGGGGGTTCCAAGAGACCCAGTACTTC
TRBJ2-3,NA,TRBV4-2,NA,CASSQGFRGGQDTQYF,TGTGCCAGCAGCCAAGGGTTTAGGGGGGGGCAAGATACGCAGTATTTT